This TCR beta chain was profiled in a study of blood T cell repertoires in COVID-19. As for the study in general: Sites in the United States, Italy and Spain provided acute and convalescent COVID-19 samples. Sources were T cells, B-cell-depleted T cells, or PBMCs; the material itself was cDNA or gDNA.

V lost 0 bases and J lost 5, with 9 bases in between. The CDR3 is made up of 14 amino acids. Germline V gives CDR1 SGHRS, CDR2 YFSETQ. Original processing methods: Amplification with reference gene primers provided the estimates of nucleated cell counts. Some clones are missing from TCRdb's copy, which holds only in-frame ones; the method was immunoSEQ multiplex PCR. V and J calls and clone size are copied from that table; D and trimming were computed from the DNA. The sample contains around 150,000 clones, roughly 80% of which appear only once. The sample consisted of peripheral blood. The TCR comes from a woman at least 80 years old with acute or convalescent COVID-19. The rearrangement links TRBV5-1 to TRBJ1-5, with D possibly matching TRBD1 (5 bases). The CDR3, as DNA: TGCGCCAGCAGCTTGGAATGGGGGGATCAGCCCCAGCATTTT. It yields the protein CASSLEWGDQPQHF.